This TCR beta chain is from a study of cytomegalovirus exposure and HLA in healthy donors. General study points: The later analysis indicated that the majority of CMV-associated TCR beta chains appeared HLA-restricted.

This clone was recorded once. What it binds is not known. PCR employed 60 Vbeta and 13 Jbeta primers. The data were produced by immunoSEQ multiplex PCR, yet TCRdb's version contains in-frame clones alone and is incomplete. The table includes 130,000 to 150,000 clones, over 55% detected once. The V gene's germline CDR1 is MNHNS and CDR2 SASEGT. This CDR3 spans 14 amino acids. Germline trimming cut 9 bases from V and 0 bases from J; bases unmatched to any gene: 5. The sample comprised PBMCs. The TCR originated in a middle-aged man in good health and CMV-seronegative. The V call is TRBV6-1, the J call TRBJ1-3; 7 bases fit TRBD1. The CDR3 DNA follows: TGTGCCAGTCGGGACAGCACCTCTGGAAACACCATATATTTT. Its protein is CASRDSTSGNTIYF.